Below, 6 T cell receptor beta chains from the same sample are listed, as sequenced in a study of post-analysis software for immune sequencing data. The study, taken as a whole, reports: The study found TRBV5-6, TRBV5-1 and TRBV20-1 among roughly 5 TRBV segments more frequent in patients than controls.

Their antigens remain unidentified. Incorporated into the TCR beta cDNA libraries were unique molecular identifiers, which served to reduce PCR and sequencing biases. TCRdb ran MiXCR on the PCR reads and lists one entry per CDR3 protein. The data contain roughly 870,000 distinct CDR3 sequences, approximately 53% of them singletons. Sequencing used blood. These receptors all stem from a girl aged 5 to 17 with multiple sclerosis.

This rearrangement joins TRBV12-3 or TRBV12-4 to TRBJ2-1; the D gene is possibly TRBD2 (5 bases). The germline V and J ends were trimmed by 7 bases and 8 bases, with 24 bases remaining between them. The CDR3 runs 16 residues. The CDR3 nucleotides read TGTGCCAGCAACAGCGAGCAAGAAGGACTTACCGATGAGCAGTTCTTC. Protein product: CASNSEQEGLTDEQFF.

The J gene is TRBJ2-7, the V gene TRBV20-1, with TRBD1 matching 8 bases. Germline CDR1 reads DFQATT; CDR2 reads SNEGSKA (reference sequence). V lost 2 bases to trimming and J lost 3 bases; unmatched junction nucleotides: 6. The CDR3 loop spans 14 amino acids. CDR3 sequence: CSARTGGNFYEQYF. DNA of the CDR3: TGCAGTGCTAGAACAGGGGGAAATTTCTACGAGCAGTACTTC.

About this clonotype: The junction and the germline gene differ at one end; a read error may be behind it. This chain connects TRBV20-1 to TRBJ2-7, with 7 bases matching TRBD2. This CDR3 contains 14 residues. Germline CDR1 is DFQATT and CDR2 is SNEGSKA (reference sequence). CDR3 nucleotide sequence: TGCAGTACTAGGAGGGAGGGGCTCTCCTACGAGCAGTACTTC. Translating it yields CSTRREGLSYEQYF.

This clonotype came up once. A much larger clone lies a single base off, so this may be a read error. The chain carries TRBV12-5 and TRBJ2-2; tentative D call: TRBD2 (5 bases). CDR3 length equals 12 residues. CDR1 and CDR2 (germline): LGHNT, FRNRAP. This chain's CDR3 is CTSAPLTGELFF. CDR3 nucleotide sequence: TGTACTAGTGCCCCGCTTACCGGGGAGCTGTTTTTT.

Comment on this clonotype: A junction end diverges from the germline sequence, so it may reflect a read error. The rearrangement joins TRBV29-1 to TRBJ1-5; D uncertain. Germline V gene lookup returns CDR1 SQVTM and CDR2 ANQGSEA. The CDR3 spans 13 residues. The CDR3 DNA is TGCAGCGTTAAAGACACCAGCAATCAGCCCCAGCATTTT. Translated: CSVKDTSNQPQHF.

This clonotype was observed a few times. V gene TRBV12-3 or TRBV12-4 combines with J gene TRBJ2-2; D is undetermined. The CDR3 is 12 residues long. V lost 7 bases and J 8 bases, leaving 11 bases between the germline ends. Written as DNA, the CDR3 is TGTGCCAGCACTCCGGACGCGGGGGAGCTGTTTTTT. This translates into CASTPDAGELFF.